This is a list of T cell receptor beta chains from one sample in a study of cytomegalovirus exposure and HLA in healthy donors. Produced via immunoSEQ multiplex PCR; TCRdb's table is partial and in-frame only. The repertoire holds around 200,000 clones, with 86% as singletons. The sequenced sample was PBMCs. All receptors derive from a woman between 25 and 40 years old in good health and CMV-seronegative. The CDR3 runs from the conserved cysteine through the conserved F or W. Fields, in order: clone size, J gene, D gene, V gene, CDR3 DNA, CDR3 protein. The D gene is left open where the match is weak. A row's size may be missing; if present it is once, few, many or a size class.

.	TRBJ1-5	.	TRBV6-1	TGTGCCAGCAGTCCGGTTAGCAATCAGCCCCAGCATTTT	CASSPVSNQPQHF
.	TRBJ1-3	TRBD1	TRBV6-5	TGTGCCAGCAGTAAATACAGGGGCACCGGGAACACCATATATTTT	CASSKYRGTGNTIYF
.	TRBJ2-3	.	TRBV5-1	TGCGCCAGCAGTGAACGGGTCACAGATACGCAGTATTTT	CASSERVTDTQYF
.	TRBJ1-5	TRBD1	TRBV6-1	TGTGCCAGCAGTGAACGGGACAGGAACAATCAGCCCCAGCATTTT	CASSERDRNNQPQHF
.	TRBJ1-6	.	TRBV5-1	TGCGCCAGCAGCTTGGAAGGGGTCCCCACTCCCCTCCACTTT	CASSLEGVPTPLHF
.	TRBJ2-3	TRBD2	TRBV5-1	TGCGCCAGCAGCTTGGGGCCCTATAGCGGGGAGCACACAGATACGCAGTATTTT	CASSLGPYSGEHTDTQYF
.	TRBJ2-7	TRBD1	TRBV5-1	TGCGCCAGCAGCCGAGGGACAGGGGAGTTCGAGCAGTACTTC	CASSRGTGEFEQYF
.	TRBJ2-1	.	TRBV21-1	TGTGCCACCCGACGGACTTCCTACAATGAGCAGTTCTTC	CATRRTSYNEQFF
.	TRBJ2-1	.	TRBV6-1	TGTGCCATAGCCTCTAGCAATGAGCAGTTCTTC	CAIASSNEQFF
.	TRBJ2-1	.	TRBV9	TGTGCCAGCAGCGTCGGGATAGCCTTTTTCAATGAGCAGTTCTTC	CASSVGIAFFNEQFF
.	TRBJ2-5	.	TRBV4-1	TGCGCCAGCAGCCAGAGGACTATCACAGAGACCCAGTACTTC	CASSQRTITETQYF
.	TRBJ2-1	.	TRBV7-8	TGTGCCAGCAGCTTAGAGGGGCTAGGCCTTTCCTACAATGAGCAGTTCTTC	CASSLEGLGLSYNEQFF
once	TRBJ1-4	.	TRBV2	TGTGCCAGCAGTTCCTCCGGGACTACTGGCGAAAAACTGTTTTTT	CASSSSGTTGEKLFF
.	TRBJ2-1	.	TRBV7-9	TGTGCCAGCACCTCTACGGGGATGAATGAGCAGTTCTTC	CASTSTGMNEQFF
.	TRBJ2-2	TRBD1	TRBV7-8	TGTGCCAGCAACATACCGGGACAGGGGTCCGGGGAGCTGTTTTTT	CASNIPGQGSGELFF
once	TRBJ2-7	.	TRBV7-9	TGTGCCAGCAGAGAGGAGGGCATGTCCTACGAGCAGTACTTC	CASREEGMSYEQYF
.	TRBJ2-7	.	TRBV14	TGTGCCAGCAGCCGTAAAAGGGGAGGTTATTACGAGCAGTACTTC	CASSRKRGGYYEQYF
.	TRBJ1-1	.	TRBV9	TGTGCCAGCAGCGTAGCCTGGGACACCTCGGACACTGAAGCTTTCTTT	CASSVAWDTSDTEAFF
.	TRBJ2-1	.	TRBV10-2	TGCGCCAGCAGAGCCACAGGGAGCTCCTACAATGAGCAGTTCTTC	CASRATGSSYNEQFF
.	TRBJ1-1	.	TRBV2	TGTGCCAGCTACTCCACGCGGGCCCCCGGGACTGAAGCTTTCTTT	CASYSTRAPGTEAFF
.	TRBJ2-1	.	TRBV19	TGTGCCAGTAGTAAACAGACAGCGAGCTCCTACAATGAGCAGTTCTTC	CASSKQTASSYNEQFF
.	TRBJ2-1	.	TRBV28	TGTGCCAGCAGTTTAACTATCAACTACAATGAGCAGTTCTTC	CASSLTINYNEQFF
.	TRBJ2-1	TRBD2	TRBV5-4	TGTGCCAGCAGCTCTCGTCTTAGCGGGGGGGTTGACAATGAGCAGTTCTTC	CASSSRLSGGVDNEQFF
.	TRBJ2-1	.	TRBV9	TGTGCCAGCAGCGTAGCTGGAGCGAATGAGCAGTTCTTC	CASSVAGANEQFF
.	TRBJ1-5	.	TRBV28	TGTGCCAGCGGGAAGCGCGGGGGGAATCAGCCCCAGCATTTT	CASGKRGGNQPQHF
few	TRBJ2-3	TRBD2	TRBV4-1	TGCGCCAGCAGCCCGAGCGGGGGCCCGGATACGCAGTATTTT	CASSPSGGPDTQYF
few	TRBJ1-4	.	TRBV4-1	TGCGCCAGCAGCCAAACTGACGGGGAAAAACTGTTTTTT	CASSQTDGEKLFF
.	TRBJ2-3	TRBD2	TRBV5-5	TGTGCCAGCAGCTGGTTGTTGGCGGGGGGCACAGATACGCAGTATTTT	CASSWLLAGGTDTQYF
.	TRBJ1-1	TRBD1	TRBV7-9	TGTGCCAGCAGCTTAGCGACAGGGGGCAAAGCTTTCTTT	CASSLATGGKAFF
.	TRBJ2-7	TRBD1	TRBV5-1	TGCGCCAGCAGCTTTAACAGGGGTGGAACCTACGAGCAGTACTTC	CASSFNRGGTYEQYF
.	TRBJ2-1	.	TRBV4-1	TGCGCCAGCAGCCAACTAGACTACATGGGATCCTACAATGAGCAGTTCTTC	CASSQLDYMGSYNEQFF
.	TRBJ1-1	TRBD1	TRBV5-1	TGCGCCAGCAGCTTGGGGGACAGGGCCACTGAAGCTTTCTTT	CASSLGDRATEAFF
once	TRBJ1-2	TRBD1	TRBV4-1	TGCGCCAGCAGCCAACCTATCGACAGGGGGCCCGTCACCTTC	CASSQPIDRGPVTF
.	TRBJ2-2	.	TRBV5-5	TGTGCCAGCAGCTCCTCCGGGACTCCGAACACCGGGGAGCTGTTTTTT	CASSSSGTPNTGELFF
.	TRBJ2-7	TRBD2	TRBV5-1	TGCGCCAGCAGCTTGGTACTAGCGGGAGAACAGTACTTC	CASSLVLAGEQYF
few	TRBJ2-7	TRBD1	TRBV5-4	TGTGCCAGCGAGAGACAGGGAGACTACGAGCAGTACTTC	CASERQGDYEQYF
.	TRBJ2-7	.	TRBV11-2	TGTGCCAGCAGCCCTGCAGGGGACCTCTACGAGCAGTACTTC	CASSPAGDLYEQYF
.	TRBJ2-7	TRBD1	TRBV6-4	TGTGCCAGCAGTATGACAGGGGTCTACGAGCAGTACTTC	CASSMTGVYEQYF
.	TRBJ1-4	.	TRBV29-1	TGCAGCGTGGAGACAGGATCTAATGAAAAACTGTTTTTT	CSVETGSNEKLFF
.	TRBJ1-2	.	TRBV5-4	TGTGCCAGCAGCTTGGCTCCCACGGCGGGCTATGGCTACACCTTC	CASSLAPTAGYGYTF
.	TRBJ2-3	TRBD2	TRBV28	TGTGCCAGCAGTTTAGCGGGAGGAGATACGCAGTATTTT	CASSLAGGDTQYF
.	TRBJ2-5	TRBD1	TRBV9	TGTGCCAGCAGCGTAGGGCCTAAGGGGGCAGAGACCCAGTACTTC	CASSVGPKGAETQYF
.	TRBJ2-2	.	TRBV7-9	TGTGCCAGCAGCCTAGGACAGAACACCGGGGAGCTGTTTTTT	CASSLGQNTGELFF
.	TRBJ2-3	TRBD2	TRBV7-8	TGTGCCAGCAGATTAGGGGGTAGCGGGGTTTATACGCAGTATTTT	CASRLGGSGVYTQYF
.	TRBJ2-7	TRBD1	TRBV10-2	TGCGCCAGCAGTGATCGGGACAGGGGAGGTCGCGAGCAGTACTTC	CASSDRDRGGREQYF
.	TRBJ1-1	.	TRBV21-1	TGTGCCAGCAGACCCCTCTGGGGAGGGGCGAGCACTGAAGCTTTCTTT	CASRPLWGGASTEAFF
.	TRBJ2-3	TRBD2	TRBV4-1	TGCGCCAGCAGCCTAACCGGGACTAGCGGCACAGATACGCAGTATTTT	CASSLTGTSGTDTQYF
.	TRBJ2-7	.	TRBV27	TGTGCCAGCAGCCGTGCAGGGGCGTTATACGAGCAGTACTTC	CASSRAGALYEQYF
.	TRBJ1-1	TRBD1	TRBV7-9	TGTGCCAGCCCCCAGGACAGGGGAATTCCTGAAGCTTTCTTT	CASPQDRGIPEAFF
.	TRBJ1-6	.	TRBV27	TGTGCCAGCAGTTTCTCCCAGGATTCACCCCTCCACTTT	CASSFSQDSPLHF
.	TRBJ2-3	TRBD2	TRBV5-1	TGCGCCAGCAGACTAGCGGCTGGGGCAGATACGCAGTATTTT	CASRLAAGADTQYF